This is a list of T cell receptor beta chains from one sample in a study of identical twins. A single record per CDR3 protein comes from TCRdb applying MiXCR to the 5' RACE reads. This table has 500,000 to 650,000 distinct CDR3 sequences, under 8.5% appearing once. These records were also assigned to another study, of yellow fever vaccine responses in identical twins.

Material for sequencing was PBMCs. Every receptor here comes from a woman under 30 in good health. Both conserved end residues are part of each CDR3. D genes are given only for firm matches. A clone size is listed for some rows: how often the clone was seen (once, few, many), or a class if it is expanded.

D,size,V,J,CDR3,DNA
TRBD2,.,TRBV24-1,TRBJ2-3,CATSDILAASTDTQYF,TGTGCCACCAGTGACATACTAGCGGCTAGCACAGATACGCAGTATTTT
.,few,TRBV3-1,TRBJ2-5,CASRDTSQETQYF,TGTGCCAGCCGGGACACCAGCCAAGAGACCCAGTACTTC
.,many,TRBV3-1,TRBJ1-1,CASSPVWQANTEAFF,TGTGCCAGCAGCCCCGTGTGGCAGGCGAACACTGAAGCTTTCTTT
TRBD2,.,TRBV7-6,TRBJ2-3,CASSLGGGAGDTQYF,TGTGCCAGCAGCTTAGGCGGGGGGGCTGGAGATACGCAGTATTTT
.,few,TRBV4-1,TRBJ1-3,CASSQDDTGSGNTIYF,TGCGCCAGCAGCCAAGATGACACAGGGTCTGGAAACACCATATATTTT
TRBD2,few,TRBV12-3/TRBV12-4,TRBJ2-2,CASSFASGRGTGELFF,TGTGCCAGCAGTTTCGCTAGCGGGAGAGGCACCGGGGAGCTGTTTTTT
.,many,TRBV7-6,TRBJ2-1,CASSSPDRSLRNEQFF,TGTGCCAGCAGCTCCCCGGACAGATCGCTAAGGAATGAGCAGTTCTTC
TRBD2,many,TRBV20-1,TRBJ2-1,CSAWTSGRSDNEQFF,TGCAGTGCTTGGACTAGCGGGAGGTCCGACAATGAGCAGTTCTTC
TRBD1,few,TRBV4-2,TRBJ2-3,CASSQDGGTGVPDTQYF,TGTGCCAGCAGCCAAGACGGGGGGACAGGGGTGCCAGATACGCAGTATTTT
.,few,TRBV20-1,TRBJ1-3,CSAGGGITLNTIYF,TGCAGTGCTGGCGGGGGGATAACTCTAAACACCATATATTTT